The source of this T cell receptor beta chain is a study of T cells in Graves' hyperthyroidism and ophthalmopathy. The V end was cut by 0 bases, the J end by 3 bases, with 15 bases between. The CDR3 runs to 16 residues. Germline CDR1 is SGHRS and CDR2 is YFSETQ. Researchers took RNA transcripts and amplified the TCR beta CDR3 regions from them. HTBI primers were employed in a first-round RT-PCR of the TCR CDR3. TCRdb re-derived calls from the multiplex PCR reads in MiXCR, one entry per CDR3 protein. Of hundreds of thousands of distinct CDR3 sequences in the sample, more than 30% are singletons; the top ten hold approximately 8.7%. This clonotype was observed a handful of times.

This clonotype originated in a man between 18 and 29 years old with Graves' hyperthyroidism. This chain connects TRBV5-1 to TRBJ1-1, with a tentative D call TRBD1 (6 bases). Specimen: blood. This chain's CDR3 is CASSLGSGTRDTEAFF. The CDR3 bases are TGCGCCAGCAGCTTGGGGTCGGGGACAAGGGACACTGAAGCTTTCTTT.